Below, 32 T cell receptor beta chains from the same sample are listed, as sequenced in a study of response to subunit inactivated influenza vaccine. From the RT-PCR reads, TCRdb called clonotypes with MiXCR, one entry per CDR3 protein. Of over 150,000 distinct CDR3 sequences listed, approximately 12% are singletons. Material: CD8+ T cells sorted from PBMCs, obtained 23 to 25 months after vaccination. These TCRs come from a man aged 50-75 years who received an inactivated influenza vaccine.

Ten or more counts support this clonotype. The gene calls are TRBV5-1 and TRBJ1-1; TRBD1 is a possible D gene (6 bases). This CDR3 is built from 14 residues. Germline loops: CDR1 SGHRS, CDR2 YFSETQ. V was trimmed by 4 bases and J by 0 bases, leaving 10 bases between them. The CDR3, as DNA: TGCGCCAGCAGCCTAGGGGGTGTGAACACTGAAGCTTTCTTT. Amino acids: CASSLGGVNTEAFF. Full variable domain (rest looked up from reference TRBV5-1 and TRBJ1-1): KAGVTQTPRYLIKTRGQQVTLSCSPISGHRSVSWYQQTPGQGLQFLFEYFSETQRNKGNFPGRFSGRQFSNSRSEMNVSTLELGDSALYLCASSLGGVNTEAFFGQGTRLTVV.

The table lists this clonotype with a few counts. The chain combines TRBV7-9 with TRBJ2-3; the match to TRBD2 covers 13 bases. With 5 bases clipped from V and 5 bases from J, the junction kept 7 bases outside the gene matches. This CDR3 is 16 amino acids long. Germline assignment: CDR1 SEHNR and CDR2 FQNEAQ (reference sequence). DNA for the CDR3: TGTGCCAGCAGCCGTGGGACTAGCGGGGTGGTAGATACGCAGTATTTT. Protein: CASSRGTSGVVDTQYF.

This clonotype has ten or more counts. The CDR3 sequence is CASSRTGRRYGYTF. In DNA form, the CDR3 reads TGTGCCAGCAGCCGGACAGGGAGAAGGTACGGCTACACCTTC. The J gene is TRBJ1-2, the V gene TRBV12-3 or TRBV12-4; 8 bases align to TRBD1. This CDR3 spans 14 amino acids. V lost 6 bases and J lost 8; bases outside the gene matches: 11.

This chain joins TRBV9 and TRBJ2-3; the D gene is possibly TRBD1 (6 bases). This CDR3 spans 16 amino acids. The germline V gene has CDR1 SGDLS and CDR2 YYNGEE. V lost 3 bases, J lost 4 bases, and 18 bases lay in between. CDR3 amino acids: CASSAGDRGFPDTQYF. The DNA for the CDR3 is TGTGCCAGCAGCGCAGGGGACCGGGGTTTTCCAGATACGCAGTATTTT.

With regard to this clonotype: Germline is not matched at one junction end, which may reflect a read error. The chain carries TRBV3-1 and TRBJ2-7; TRBD1 aligns across 9 bases. The CDR3 consists of 14 residues. The germline V gene encodes CDR1 LGHDT and CDR2 YNNKEL (reference sequence). The CDR3 DNA reads as TGTGTCAGCAGCCAAGGACAGGGGACCTACGAGCAGTACTTC. Translating gives CVSSQGQGTYEQYF.

This clonotype was recorded a few times. V and J are TRBV5-6 and TRBJ1-1; D ambiguous. The CDR3 is 12 residues long. The germline V and J ends were trimmed by 4 bases and 4 bases, with 8 bases remaining between them. Germline V gene data show CDR1 as SGHDT and CDR2 as YYEEEE. The CDR3 loop is CASSVGSTEAFF. The CDR3 nucleotides read TGTGCCAGCAGCGTCGGTAGCACTGAAGCTTTCTTT.

This clonotype has more than one count but fewer than ten. This chain connects TRBV10-3 to TRBJ1-3; D unresolved. V dropped 4 bases and J dropped 7 bases, with 17 bases sitting between them. There are 15 residues in the CDR3. CDR1 is ENHRY, CDR2 SYGVKD, per germline. The CDR3 here is CAISVGQNSWNTIYF. Here the CDR3 DNA reads TGTGCCATCAGTGTCGGCCAAAACAGTTGGAACACCATATATTTT.

This clonotype was seen ten or more times. The chain joins TRBV12-3 or TRBV12-4 to TRBJ1-2; D call uncertain. V lost 1 base, J lost 2 bases, and 8 bases lay in between. The CDR3 is made up of 14 amino acids. The CDR3 protein is CASSLGRSNYGYTF. The CDR3 bases are TGTGCCAGCAGTTTAGGCAGGAGCAACTATGGCTACACCTTC.

This clonotype came up many times. The chain has TRBV25-1 and TRBJ2-6; D unclear. CDR1 MGHDK and CDR2 SYGVNS come from the germline V gene. This CDR3 region has 14 residues. Trimming left V 4 bases short and J 1 base short, with 5 bases between. CDR3 coding DNA: TGTGCCAGCAGTGGTGGTTCTGGGGCCAACGTCCTGACTTTC. It codes for CASSGGSGANVLTF.

The sample holds many counts of this clonotype. This chain links TRBV7-6 with TRBJ2-7; 9 bases are a match to TRBD1. This CDR3 is built from 15 residues. V lost 4 bases and J lost 2; bases outside the gene matches: 6. CDR1 SGHVS and CDR2 FNYEAQ come from the germline V gene. The CDR3 here is CASSSAGTGTYEQYF. The CDR3, as DNA: TGTGCCAGCAGCTCTGCCGGGACAGGGACCTACGAGCAGTACTTC.

The CDR3 bases are TGTGCCAGCAGCGACACGAGGACAGGGGGCCCAACCTCCTCTGGAAACACCATATATTTT. It is translated as CASSDTRTGGPTSSGNTIYF. The chain joins TRBV11-1 to TRBJ1-3; 11 bases match TRBD1. With 5 bases clipped from V and 0 bases from J, the junction kept 15 bases outside the gene matches. Germline CDR1 is SGHAT and CDR2 is FQDESV (reference sequence). The CDR3 totals 20 residues.

V and J are TRBV4-3 and TRBJ2-7; 7 positions match TRBD1. V trimming: 5 bases; J trimming: 2 bases; junction bases outside the gene matches: 9. The CDR3 is made up of 15 amino acids. Germline CDR1 is LGHNA and CDR2 is YSLEER. The CDR3 DNA follows: TGCGCCAGCAGCTCGGGGACAGCTTCCGCCTACGAGCAGTACTTC. This translates into CASSSGTASAYEQYF.

Only a few counts were recorded for this clonotype. The J gene is TRBJ2-7, the V gene TRBV25-1, with D tentatively TRBD1 (5 bases). The V gene's germline CDR1 is MGHDK and CDR2 SYGVNS. V was trimmed by 6 bases and J by 4 bases, leaving 10 bases between them. The CDR3 runs to 12 residues. CDR3 DNA: TGTGCCAGCAGGAGTAGGGGTTACGAGCAGTACTTC. It codes for CASRSRGYEQYF.

This clonotype appeared a few times. The chain employs TRBV6-1 and TRBJ2-7; D call uncertain. The length of the CDR3 is 14 residues. V was shortened by 4 bases and J by 0 bases, with 10 bases between the two germline ends. The V gene's germline CDR1 is MNHNS and CDR2 SASEGT. This chain's CDR3 is CASSAGLSSYEQYF. CDR3 nucleotide sequence: TGTGCCAGCAGTGCCGGCCTTAGCTCCTACGAGCAGTACTTC.

The chain couples TRBV9 to TRBJ1-1, with D hard to call. CDR1 SGDLS and CDR2 YYNGEE come from the germline V gene. The CDR3 length is 12 residues. Trimming shortened V by 3 bases and J by 3 bases, and 6 bases separated the two germline ends. The CDR3 bases are TGTGCCAGCAGCGCAGCCGACACTGAAGCTTTCTTT. Residues: CASSAADTEAFF.

This clonotype was counted at least ten times. The V gene is TRBV15, the J gene TRBJ2-5; D call uncertain. In germline, CDR1 is LNHNV, CDR2 YYDKDF (reference sequence). The CDR3 is made up of 14 amino acids. Trimming pared 0 bases from V and 1 base from J, leaving 6 bases between. The DNA for the CDR3 is TGTGCCACCAGCAGAGATATGGCCCAAGAGACCCAGTACTTC. Translated: CATSRDMAQETQYF.

This chain uses TRBV6-2 or TRBV6-3 with TRBJ1-5, with D possibly being TRBD1 (5 bases). The ends were cut back, 8 bases at V and 0 bases at J, with 11 bases in the middle. Germline lookup yields CDR1 MNHEY and CDR2 SVGEGT. The CDR3 has 14 residues. For the CDR3, the DNA is TGTGCCAGCGGGATGACAGATAGCAATCAGCCCCAGCATTTT. Amino acids: CASGMTDSNQPQHF.

The chain combines TRBV4-3 with TRBJ2-1, with 7 bases matching TRBD1. Germline CDR1 and CDR2: LGHNA and YSLEER. V lost 0 bases and J lost 8; bases outside the gene matches: 7. The CDR3 totals 15 residues. The CDR3 loop reads CASSQEPGGIDEQFF. For the CDR3, the DNA is TGCGCCAGCAGCCAAGAGCCAGGGGGTATTGATGAGCAGTTCTTC.

This chain links TRBV11-2 with TRBJ2-7; D is uncertain. The CDR3 has 15 amino acids. V dropped 3 bases and J dropped 6 bases, with 18 bases sitting between them. In germline, CDR1 is SGHAT, CDR2 FQNNGV. The CDR3 DNA reads as TGTGCCAGCAGCTTCCCGTCAGGAACAGACCCCGAGCAGTACTTC. It is translated as CASSFPSGTDPEQYF.

Here the CDR3 DNA reads TGCAGCGTCTCCCTGGTGGACCAGCATGAGACCCAGTACTTC. Its translation is CSVSLVDQHETQYF. The J gene is TRBJ2-5, the V gene TRBV29-1; D remains unclear. V dropped 6 bases and J dropped 5 bases, with 19 bases sitting between them. Germline V lookup: CDR1 SQVTM, CDR2 ANQGSEA. The CDR3 is made up of 14 amino acids.

The chain employs TRBV9 and TRBJ2-1; 9 bases align to TRBD2. V lost 4 bases to trimming and J lost 6 bases; unmatched junction nucleotides: 5. Germline assignment: CDR1 SGDLS and CDR2 YYNGEE. This CDR3 has 14 amino acids. The CDR3 loop is CASSSSGGPNEQFF. The CDR3 DNA reads TGTGCCAGCAGCTCGAGCGGGGGGCCCAATGAGCAGTTCTTC.

At least ten counts were recorded for this clonotype. V usage is TRBV12-3 or TRBV12-4 and J usage is TRBJ2-3; D remains unclear. The CDR3 covers 12 residues. V was shortened by 1 base and J by 6 bases, with 5 bases between the two germline ends. The CDR3 spells CASSLVPDTQYF. The CDR3 nucleotides are TGTGCCAGCAGTTTAGTTCCCGATACGCAGTATTTT.

This chain uses TRBV7-2 with TRBJ2-7; 7 nucleotides match TRBD2. J gave up 3 bases and V 1 base, and 9 bases lay outside the gene matches. This CDR3 comprises 16 residues. CDR1 and CDR2 (germline): SGHTA, FQGNSA. The DNA of the CDR3 is TGTGCCAGCAGCTTAGGTGTTTTGTCTAGCGGCTACGAGCAGTACTTC. Translating gives CASSLGVLSSGYEQYF.

This clonotype was seen just once. The CDR3 bases are TGTGCCAGCAGTTTATCGCTGTCAGGGCAACGGGAGACCCAGTACTTC. Its protein is CASSLSLSGQRETQYF. The rearrangement joins TRBV28 to TRBJ2-5, with a possible D match to TRBD1 (5 bases). Per germline, CDR1 MDHEN and CDR2 SYDVKM. With 1 base removed from V and 5 bases from J, the gap between germline ends came to 17 bases. The CDR3 has 16 residues.

This clonotype turned up a few times. V gene TRBV12-3 or TRBV12-4 combines with J gene TRBJ2-1; the match to TRBD2 covers 11 bases. V shed 3 bases, J shed 15 bases, and the junction held 7 bases outside the gene matches. The CDR3 has 13 amino acids. The CDR3: CASSLDFGTSGFF. The DNA for the CDR3 is TGTGCCAGCAGTTTGGACTTCGGGACTAGCGGGTTCTTC.

This clonotype was found a few times. The chain employs TRBV7-9 and TRBJ2-7, with a tentative D call TRBD2 (6 bases). Germline CDR1 is SEHNR and CDR2 is FQNEAQ (reference sequence). With 5 bases removed from V and 5 bases from J, the gap between germline ends came to 16 bases. The CDR3 extends over 14 amino acids. The CDR3 DNA follows: TGTGCCAGCAGCCTCGGGGGAGCCTGGAACGAGCAGTACTTC. Protein: CASSLGGAWNEQYF.

This clonotype was counted between two and nine times. The chain joins TRBV3-1 to TRBJ2-5; 8 nucleotides match TRBD2. This CDR3 is 16 amino acids long. Trimming removed 0 bases from V and 5 bases from J; junction bases left unmatched: 8. CDR1 is LGHDT and CDR2 is YNNKEL in the germline V gene (reference sequence). CDR3 sequence: CASSQDPAGVFETQYF. CDR3 DNA sequence: TGTGCCAGCAGCCAAGACCCAGCGGGAGTATTCGAGACCCAGTACTTC.

This clonotype showed up just a few times. The genes are TRBV12-3 or TRBV12-4 and TRBJ1-5; perhaps TRBD1 as D (5 bases). The V gene lost 6 bases and the J gene lost 9 bases, with 18 bases spanning the gap. This CDR3 region has 14 residues. The CDR3, as DNA: TGTGCCAGCAGCCCAGACGGAGCCCAGGGGCCCCAGCATTTT. It translates to CASSPDGAQGPQHF.

This clonotype was counted between two and nine times. The chain recombines TRBV27 with TRBJ1-2; perhaps TRBD1 as D (6 bases). The V end lost 5 bases, the J end lost 2 bases, and 9 bases lay between the germline ends. The CDR3 length is 13 residues. Germline V gene lookup returns CDR1 MNHEY and CDR2 SMNVEV (reference sequence). This CDR3 reads CASSPQGNYGYTF. CDR3 nucleotide sequence: TGTGCCAGCAGTCCCCAGGGGAACTATGGCTACACCTTC.

This clonotype showed up just a few times. The chain has TRBV7-2 and TRBJ2-1; possible D gene TRBD1, 6 bases. The CDR3 sequence is 17 residues long. Germline V lookup: CDR1 SGHTA, CDR2 FQGNSA. The V gene lost 5 bases and the J gene lost 3 bases, with 20 bases spanning the gap. In nucleotides, the CDR3 is TGTGCCAGCAGCCGGATAATGAGGGACATCTTCTACAATGAGCAGTTCTTC. Residues: CASSRIMRDIFYNEQFF.

The V call is TRBV6-1, the J call TRBJ2-1; D is perhaps TRBD2 (5 bases). This CDR3 is built from 15 residues. Germline CDR1 MNHNS, CDR2 SASEGT. V gave up 7 bases and J gave up 7 bases, with 20 bases separating them. This CDR3 reads CASIQDEGRGNEQFF. The CDR3 nucleotides are TGTGCCAGCATCCAAGACGAAGGACGCGGGAATGAGCAGTTCTTC.

This clonotype was counted at least ten times. The V and J genes are TRBV4-3 and TRBJ2-1; no reliable D call. V lost 0 bases and J lost 4, with 10 bases in between. Germline CDR1 is LGHNA and CDR2 is YSLEER. The CDR3 is 15 residues long. CDR3 protein: CASSQDLADYNEQFF. The CDR3 DNA follows: TGCGCCAGCAGCCAAGATCTGGCAGATTACAATGAGCAGTTCTTC.